Following are 18 T cell receptor beta chains from one sample sequenced in a study of blood T cell repertoires in COVID-19. TCRdb keeps only in-frame clones here, not all; method: immunoSEQ multiplex PCR. The repertoire holds under 200,000 clones, with 85% to 90% as singletons. The sample taken for sequencing was peripheral blood. Receptor source: a man between 18 and 29 years old with acute or convalescent COVID-19.

The chain links TRBV30 to TRBJ1-5; 10 nucleotides agree with TRBD1. V lost 0 bases, J lost 7 bases, and 9 bases stayed unmatched. The length of the CDR3 is 16 residues. CDR1 is GTSNPN and CDR2 is SVGIG in the germline V gene (reference sequence). The CDR3 DNA reads TGTGCCTGGAGTGTCGCGGGACAGGGGTCGGACCAGCCCCAGCATTTT. It yields the protein CAWSVAGQGSDQPQHF.

The chain uses TRBV7-2 and TRBJ1-2; TRBD1 aligns across 12 bases. Germline CDR1 reads SGHTA; CDR2 reads FQGNSA. V shed 4 bases and J 0 bases; nucleotides not matched to a gene: 9. The CDR3 has 18 residues. CDR3 DNA sequence: TGTGCCAGCAGCTCTCCGGGACAGGGGGCGCGTTCTAACTATGGCTACACCTTC. This encodes CASSSPGQGARSNYGYTF.

This clone was seen a handful of times. V usage is TRBV5-1 and J usage is TRBJ2-1, with 10 nucleotides matching TRBD2. The CDR3 spans 15 residues. The germline V gene encodes CDR1 SGHRS and CDR2 YFSETQ. After removal of 1 base from V and 7 bases from J, the junction contained 5 bases not matched to a gene. The CDR3 loop reads CASSLTSGAGNEQFF. In DNA form, the CDR3 reads TGCGCCAGCAGCTTGACTAGCGGGGCCGGGAATGAGCAGTTCTTC.

The CDR3 DNA follows: TGTGCCAGCAGCGCCAGGGCGGGGTCCACCACAGATACGCAGTATTTT. Protein product: CASSARAGSTTDTQYF. V and J are TRBV9 and TRBJ2-3; maybe TRBD2 (6 bases). V lost 3 bases and J 2 bases, leaving 16 bases between the germline ends. Looked up from germline, CDR1 is SGDLS and CDR2 is YYNGEE. This CDR3 is 16 amino acids long.

The genes are TRBV7-8 and TRBJ2-1; D remains ambiguous. Germline loops: CDR1 SGHVS, CDR2 FQNEAQ. V lost 2 bases to trimming and J lost 7 bases, with 12 bases between them. The CDR3 runs to 14 residues. CDR3: CASSLIALANEQFF. The CDR3 nucleotides are TGTGCCAGCAGCTTAATCGCCTTAGCAAATGAGCAGTTCTTC. Full variable domain (outside the CDR3, taken from reference TRBV7-8 and TRBJ2-1): GAGVSQSPRYKVAKRGQDVALRCDPISGHVSLFWYQQALGQGPEFLTYFQNEAQLDKSGLPSDRFFAERPEGSVSTLKIQRTQQEDSAVYLCASSLIALANEQFFGPGTRLTVL.

The V call is TRBV7-3, the J call TRBJ2-1; weak D call: TRBD2 (5 bases). V was clipped by 6 bases and J by 8 bases, with 14 bases between them. CDR1 is SGHTA and CDR2 is FQGTGA in the germline V gene. The CDR3 is 13 amino acids. CDR3 DNA: TGTGCCAGCAGTCGGACCAAGAGGGATGAGCAGTTCTTC. It is translated as CASSRTKRDEQFF.

This clone was seen just once. The V call is TRBV4-1, the J call TRBJ2-3, with D possibly TRBD1 on 6 matching bases. Trimming stripped 0 bases from V and 3 bases from J, with 19 bases between. Germline lookup yields CDR1 MGHRA and CDR2 YSYEKL. The CDR3 length is 18 residues. CDR3 protein: CASSQDRLGHRRTDTQYF. CDR3 in DNA: TGCGCCAGCAGCCAAGATCGGCTGGGACATCGAAGAACAGATACGCAGTATTTT.

V gene TRBV5-4 combines with J gene TRBJ2-5, with 8 bases lining up with TRBD2. Germline V gives CDR1 SGHNT, CDR2 YYREEE (reference sequence). The V and J ends lost 0 bases and 4 bases, in that order; junction bases with no gene match: 5. The CDR3 is made up of 15 amino acids. CDR3 sequence: CASSLAAGGGETQYF. The CDR3 nucleotides are TGTGCCAGCAGCTTGGCTGCGGGGGGCGGAGAGACCCAGTACTTC.

The rearrangement links TRBV5-1 to TRBJ2-7; TRBD1 is a possible D gene (6 bases). Trimming cost V 5 bases and J 0 bases, with 15 bases left between them. The germline V gene encodes CDR1 SGHRS and CDR2 YFSETQ. The CDR3 runs 15 residues. The CDR3 here is CASRRGADSSYEQYF. DNA for the CDR3: TGCGCCAGCAGACGTGGCGCGGACAGCTCCTACGAGCAGTACTTC.

The V call is TRBV5-1, the J call TRBJ1-2; 10 nucleotides line up with TRBD1. This CDR3 comprises 19 residues. Germline CDR1 and CDR2: SGHRS and YFSETQ. V shed 3 bases, J shed 0 bases, and the junction held 14 bases outside the gene matches. The chain's CDR3 is CASSSSMGGQGNSNYGYTF. Written as DNA, the CDR3 is TGCGCCAGCAGCTCATCTATGGGGGGACAGGGGAACTCTAACTATGGCTACACCTTC. Complete variable domain (other parts from reference TRBV5-1 and TRBJ1-2): KAGVTQTPRYLIKTRGQQVTLSCSPISGHRSVSWYQQTPGQGLQFLFEYFSETQRNKGNFPGRFSGRQFSNSRSEMNVSTLELGDSALYLCASSSSMGGQGNSNYGYTFGSGTRLTVV.

J is TRBJ2-5 and V is TRBV7-2; D is possibly TRBD2 (5 bases). The CDR3 is 16 residues long. Trimming removed 2 bases at V and 5 bases at J, with 18 bases between. Germline V gene data show CDR1 as SGHTA and CDR2 as FQGNSA. CDR3 protein: CASSLLAGSSRETQYF. The CDR3, as DNA: TGTGCCAGCAGCTTACTCGCCGGATCTAGCAGGGAGACCCAGTACTTC. The complete variable domain, with remaining parts taken from reference TRBV7-2 and TRBJ2-5, reads GAGVSQSPSNKVTEKGKDVELRCDPISGHTALYWYRQSLGQGLEFLIYFQGNSAPDKSGLPSDRFSAERTGGSVSTLTIQRTQQEDSAVYLCASSLLAGSSRETQYFGPGTRLLVL.

The CDR3 sequence: CSVDEQGNEQFF. For the CDR3, the DNA is TGCAGCGTTGACGAACAGGGTAATGAGCAGTTCTTC. The chain joins TRBV29-1 to TRBJ2-1; perhaps TRBD1 as D (6 bases). From germline, CDR1 is SQVTM and CDR2 ANQGSEA. The CDR3 runs to 12 residues. Trimming pared 3 bases from V and 7 bases from J, leaving 10 bases between.

The gene calls are TRBV7-2 and TRBJ2-7; 10 bases match TRBD2. J lost 5 bases, V lost 1 base, and 8 bases had no gene match. Germline CDR1 is SGHTA and CDR2 is FQGNSA. The CDR3 covers 16 residues. The CDR3: CASSLVPSGGADEQYF. As DNA, the CDR3 is TGTGCCAGCAGCTTAGTCCCCAGCGGGGGGGCCGACGAGCAGTACTTC. Full variable domain (rest looked up from reference TRBV7-2 and TRBJ2-7): GAGVSQSPSNKVTEKGKDVELRCDPISGHTALYWYRQSLGQGLEFLIYFQGNSAPDKSGLPSDRFSAERTGGSVSTLTIQRTQQEDSAVYLCASSLVPSGGADEQYFGPGTRLTVT.

This clone came up a few times. The genes are TRBV5-4 and TRBJ2-7, with TRBD1 matching 9 bases. With 3 bases clipped from V and 4 bases from J, the junction kept 5 bases outside the gene matches. Germline lookup yields CDR1 SGHNT and CDR2 YYREEE (reference sequence). The CDR3 covers 14 residues. CDR3 coding DNA: TGTGCCAGCAGCTCCCAGGGACAGGGTTACGAGCAGTACGTC. Translated: CASSSQGQGYEQYV.

This clone came up a few times. The chain uses TRBV25-1 and TRBJ2-7, with 8 bases identical to TRBD1. CDR1 and CDR2 (germline): MGHDK, SYGVNS. The CDR3 has 14 amino acids. V dropped 6 bases and J dropped 5; count of bases not matched to a gene: 9. DNA for the CDR3: TGTGCCAGCAGGCCTCAGGGGGCCTCAAACGAGCAGTACTTC. This encodes CASRPQGASNEQYF.

J is TRBJ2-1 and V is TRBV6-2 or TRBV6-3, with a weak D call TRBD1 (6 bases). The germline CDR1 and CDR2 sequences are MNHEY and SVGEGT. This CDR3 contains 13 residues. The V gene lost 4 bases and the J gene lost 10 bases, with 14 bases spanning the gap. CDR3 residues: CASSFSGVLEQFF. Written as DNA, the CDR3 is TGTGCCAGCAGTTTCTCAGGGGTACTGGAGCAGTTCTTC.

This rearrangement joins TRBV7-3 to TRBJ2-3; D possibly corresponds to TRBD1 (5 bases). The V gene lost 3 bases and the J gene lost 8 bases, with 9 bases spanning the gap. Germline CDR1 is SGHTA and CDR2 is FQGTGA. CDR3 length: 12 residues. The CDR3 protein is CASSFDRGTQYF. CDR3 DNA: TGTGCCAGCAGCTTCGATAGGGGTACGCAGTATTTT.

V and J are TRBV29-1 and TRBJ2-3; TRBD2 agrees at 16 bases. Trimming at V came to 5 bases and at J to 6 bases, leaving 8 bases not matched to a gene. Germline V gene lookup returns CDR1 SQVTM and CDR2 ANQGSEA. CDR3 length equals 16 residues. The CDR3 DNA reads TGCAGCGTTCGGGGACTAGCGGGGGGGTTCTGGGATACGCAGTATTTT. Translated, it gives CSVRGLAGGFWDTQYF.